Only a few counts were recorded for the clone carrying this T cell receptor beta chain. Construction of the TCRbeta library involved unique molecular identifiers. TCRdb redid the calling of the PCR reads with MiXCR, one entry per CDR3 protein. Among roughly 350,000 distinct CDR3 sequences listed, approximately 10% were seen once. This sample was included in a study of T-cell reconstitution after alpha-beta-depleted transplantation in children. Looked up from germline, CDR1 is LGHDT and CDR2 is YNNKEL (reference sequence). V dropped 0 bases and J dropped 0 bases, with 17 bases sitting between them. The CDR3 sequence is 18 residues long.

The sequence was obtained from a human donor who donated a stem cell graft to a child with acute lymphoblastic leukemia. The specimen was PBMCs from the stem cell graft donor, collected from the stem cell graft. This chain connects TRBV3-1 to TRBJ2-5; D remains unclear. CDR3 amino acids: CASSQENRLVVNQETQYF. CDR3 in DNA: TGTGCCAGCAGCCAAGAGAATCGGCTAGTCGTTAACCAAGAGACCCAGTACTTC.